This TCR beta chain was found in a study of T cell repertoires in cytomegalovirus infection. Via MiXCR, TCRdb re-called the reads, giving one row per CDR3 protein. This sample has roughly 180,000 distinct CDR3 sequences; 20% to 25% occur once, and the top ten carry roughly 27%. There are 12 residues in the CDR3. Germline V lookup: CDR1 SEHNR, CDR2 FQNEAQ (reference sequence). The V and J ends lost 10 bases and 4 bases, in that order; junction bases with no gene match: 3. In regard to this clonotype: Its target is not known.

The sample consisted of CD8+ T cells from cultured PBMCs, taken from culture after CMV antigen stimulation. This clonotype was sampled from a human donor in good health (CMV status not recorded). Some clones in this sample may be carry-over from other donors' samples. The chain has TRBV7-9 and TRBJ2-1; 8 bases match TRBD2. CDR3 sequence (DNA): TGTGCCATCTTAGCGGGGTACAATGAGCAGTTCTTC. This codes for CAILAGYNEQFF.